The 21 T cell receptor beta chains reported below all come from one sample, sequenced in a study of T cell responses to AZD1222 COVID-19 vaccine. Data came from immunoSEQ multiplex PCR; TCRdb stores just in-frame clones and leaves some out. Found here are roughly 120,000 clones, 70% to 90% of them singletons; the top ten hold around 17%. The specimen was peripheral blood, collected 28 days after the second AZD1222 dose. These receptors came from an adult who received the AZD1222 COVID-19 vaccine.

This chain uses TRBV9 with TRBJ2-3; 12 nucleotides line up with TRBD2. CDR1 and CDR2 (germline): SGDLS, YYNGEE. The CDR3 consists of 16 residues. Trimming took 3 bases from V and 1 from J; bases not matched to a gene: 3. The CDR3 nucleotides read TGTGCCAGCAGCGCGCGGACTAGCGGGGGCACAGATACGCAGTATTTT. Protein sequence: CASSARTSGGTDTQYF.

The V call is TRBV6-2 or TRBV6-3, the J call TRBJ2-3, with 7 nucleotides matching TRBD2. From germline, CDR1 is MNHEY and CDR2 SVGEGT. V gave up 6 bases and J gave up 1 base; unmatched junction bases: 13. CDR3 length: 17 amino acids. CDR3 nucleotide sequence: TGTGCCAGCAGCCGCGGGACTATGTTCTCAGGCACAGATACGCAGTATTTT. Residues: CASSRGTMFSGTDTQYF.

This clone came up a few times. This CDR3 reads CASSYGQGRTEAFF. The CDR3 coding sequence is TGTGCCAGCAGTTACGGACAGGGCCGTACTGAAGCTTTCTTT. This rearrangement joins TRBV7-8 to TRBJ1-1, with 8 positions matching TRBD1. Looked up from germline, CDR1 is SGHVS and CDR2 is FQNEAQ. J gave up 5 bases and V 6 bases, and 8 bases lay outside the gene matches. This CDR3 is 14 amino acids long.

The chain uses TRBV28 and TRBJ2-7; 9 bases fit TRBD1. V gave up 4 bases and J gave up 5 bases; unmatched junction bases: 6. CDR3 length: 14 residues. Looked up from germline, CDR1 is MDHEN and CDR2 is SYDVKM. CDR3 coding DNA: TGTGCCAGCAGTTCCCTGGGACAGGGAAACGAGCAGTACTTC. Encoded protein: CASSSLGQGNEQYF.

The V call is TRBV2, the J call TRBJ2-7, with TRBD2 matching over 10 bases. The CDR3 has 15 amino acids. Unmatched junction bases numbered 11, after V lost 6 bases and J lost 6 bases. Germline CDR1 and CDR2: SNHLY and FYNNEI. The CDR3, as DNA: TGTGCCAGCAGAACTCTAGCGGGAGAAGGAGGCGAGCAGTACTTC. Translated: CASRTLAGEGGEQYF.

The V gene is TRBV18, the J gene TRBJ1-1, with unresolved D. Germline CDR1 reads KGHSH; CDR2 reads LQKENI. V dropped 1 base and J dropped 5 bases, with 17 bases sitting between them. The length of the CDR3 is 16 residues. CDR3 DNA sequence: TGTGCCAGCTCACCACGAAATAGTGTATGGGAAACTGAAGCTTTCTTT. This translates into CASSPRNSVWETEAFF.

The chain uses TRBV1 and TRBJ1-4; the table's TRBD1 call for D was not verified on the DNA. TRBV1 is noted as a pseudogene. CDR3 length: 16 residues. In DNA, the CDR3 is TGCACCAGCAGCGGAGGGACAGACTCAACTAATGAAAAACTGTTTTTT. The encoded protein is CTSSGGTDSTNEKLFF.

The rearrangement joins TRBV5-6 to TRBJ2-1; D is perhaps TRBD1 or TRBD2 (5 bases each). Per the germline V gene, CDR1 is SGHDT and CDR2 is YYEEEE. This CDR3 comprises 15 residues. Trimming removed 3 bases at V and 2 bases at J, with 12 bases between. CDR3 sequence: CASSYLRDPYNEQFF. As DNA, the CDR3 is TGTGCCAGCAGCTACCTCCGGGACCCCTACAATGAGCAGTTCTTC.

The V gene is TRBV7-9, the J gene TRBJ1-2; 7 bases fit TRBD1. Germline values: CDR1 SEHNR, CDR2 FQNEAQ (reference sequence). With V trimmed by 1 base and J by 6 bases, 14 bases remained unmatched. This CDR3 is 17 amino acids long. CDR3 sequence reads: CASSLEGGGAGSHGYTF. CDR3 nucleotide sequence: TGTGCCAGCAGCTTAGAAGGAGGGGGCGCGGGGAGCCATGGCTACACCTTC.

The CDR3 reads CAWRVTAVDTEAFF. For the CDR3, the DNA is TGTGCCTGGAGGGTAACGGCAGTGGACACTGAAGCTTTCTTT. The chain carries TRBV30 and TRBJ1-1; D remains ambiguous. Germline V gives CDR1 GTSNPN, CDR2 SVGIG (reference sequence). The V end lost 3 bases, the J end lost 3 bases, and 14 bases lay between the germline ends. The CDR3 has 14 amino acids.

The gene calls are TRBV12-3 or TRBV12-4 and TRBJ2-5, with a possible D match to TRBD2 (5 bases). This CDR3 is built from 12 residues. Trimming took 6 bases from V and 4 from J, leaving 9 bases between them. The CDR3 nucleotides read TGTGCCAGCAGGGGAGTAGGAGAGACCCAGTACTTC. As protein: CASRGVGETQYF.

The chain links TRBV10-2 to TRBJ1-1; D uncertain. The V and J ends lost 8 bases and 6 bases respectively, with 13 bases between them. CDR1 and CDR2 from the germline V gene are WSHSY and SAAADI. The CDR3 length is 12 residues. CDR3 loop: CASAGAAAEAFF. In DNA form, the CDR3 reads TGCGCCAGCGCGGGCGCTGCGGCTGAAGCTTTCTTT.

CDR3 DNA: TGTGCCAGCAGCCAAGGGGGACAGGTGGGCTACACCTTC. It is translated as CASSQGGQVGYTF. The chain uses TRBV4-2 and TRBJ1-2; 8 bases are shared with TRBD1. The CDR3 has 13 amino acids. Looked up from germline, CDR1 is LGHNA and CDR2 is YNFKEQ. Trimming took 1 base from V and 8 from J; bases not matched to a gene: 3.

The chain links TRBV24-1 to TRBJ1-3; 7 bases are a match to TRBD1. V shed 10 bases and J 4 bases; nucleotides not matched to a gene: 12. The CDR3 contains 15 residues. The V gene's germline CDR1 is KGHDR and CDR2 SFDVKD. The CDR3 nucleotides are TGTGCCACAGCCGACAGGGCGAGTGGCGGAAACACCATATATTTT. This sequence encodes CATADRASGGNTIYF.

The rearrangement links TRBV3-1 (or the pseudogene TRBV3-2) to TRBJ2-7; D perhaps matches TRBD1 (5 bases). Per germline, CDR1 LGHDT and CDR2 YNNKEL (reference sequence). V lost 2 bases to trimming and J lost 1 base, with 18 bases between them. This CDR3 is built from 17 residues. CDR3 coding DNA: TGTGCCAGCAGCCAAATTATTACAGGACGCCTATCCTACGAGCAGTACTTC. Translating gives CASSQIITGRLSYEQYF.

The chain uses TRBV19 and TRBJ2-6; D not resolved. The germline gives CDR1 LNHDA, CDR2 SQIVND (reference sequence). The CDR3 totals 17 residues. The ends were cut back, 3 bases at V and 0 bases at J, with 12 bases in the middle. CDR3 sequence (DNA): TGTGCCAGTAGTATCACCGAGTTTAACTCTGGGGCCAACGTCCTGACTTTC. Its translation: CASSITEFNSGANVLTF.

The chain is built from TRBV29-1 and TRBJ2-1; D perhaps matches TRBD2 (5 bases). In germline, CDR1 is SQVTM, CDR2 ANQGSEA. This CDR3 comprises 17 residues. V was trimmed by 7 bases and J by 1 base, leaving 23 bases between them. In DNA form, the CDR3 reads TGCAGCGCCCGGCGAATCAGTGGGAGAAGTTCCTACAATGAGCAGTTCTTC. Its protein is CSARRISGRSSYNEQFF.

The chain is built from TRBV7-9 and TRBJ2-1; D is unclear. Trimming removed 4 bases at V and 8 bases at J, with 18 bases between. The CDR3 runs to 15 residues. Germline V gives CDR1 SEHNR, CDR2 FQNEAQ (reference sequence). The CDR3 nucleotides read TGTGCCAGCAGCTCCCGGGCCCCCAGACGAGATGAGCAGTTCTTC. Its protein product is CASSSRAPRRDEQFF.

The chain has TRBV2 and TRBJ2-7, with no clear D. This CDR3 spans 12 amino acids. The germline V and J ends were trimmed by 4 bases and 2 bases, with 6 bases remaining between them. Germline V gives CDR1 SNHLY, CDR2 FYNNEI. For the CDR3, the DNA is TGTGCCAGCAGTGGAGTTCCCTACGAGCAGTACTTC. Amino acid sequence: CASSGVPYEQYF.

CDR3 amino acids: CATSRAEGSYEQYF. CDR3 nucleotide sequence: TGTGCCACCTCTAGAGCGGAAGGCTCCTACGAGCAGTACTTC. The rearrangement uses TRBV24-1 and TRBJ2-7; D is possibly TRBD2 (5 bases). CDR3 length equals 14 residues. In germline, CDR1 is KGHDR, CDR2 SFDVKD. V lost 9 bases, J lost 0 bases, and 14 bases lay in between.

V and J are TRBV20-1 and TRBJ1-1; D gene ambiguous. The V and J ends lost 4 bases and 6 bases respectively, with 9 bases between them. The length of the CDR3 is 11 residues. Germline CDR1 is DFQATT and CDR2 is SNEGSKA (reference sequence). For the CDR3, the DNA is TGCAGTGCTACAAAGGGAGCTGAAGCTTTCTTT. This translates into CSATKGAEAFF.